This T cell receptor beta chain emerged from a study of cytomegalovirus exposure and HLA in healthy donors. Study results and caveats: Usually a TCR sequence was rare, but some public TCRs were found in many donors. The study put 150 to 200 TCR beta chains on its list as cytomegalovirus-associated.

Of note for this clone: Its antigen is still unknown.

The length of the CDR3 is 16 residues. In germline, CDR1 is MDHEN, CDR2 SYDVKM. Between the trimmed V and J ends, which lost 5 bases and 0 bases, there was a span of 14 bases. Libraries were prepared by immunoSEQ multiplex PCR; TCRdb keeps only in-frame clonotypes and omits some of them. This table has around 98,000 clones, around 88% appearing once. The specimen was PBMCs. The chain combines TRBV28 with TRBJ2-1, with D hard to call. The receptor was isolated from a woman aged 30 to 39 in good health and CMV-seronegative. The CDR3 loop is CASSIPRWPSYNEQFF. CDR3 DNA: TGTGCCAGCAGTATCCCCAGGTGGCCCTCCTACAATGAGCAGTTCTTC.